What follows is one TCR beta chain and its context. No antigen is known for it. This sample stems from a study of CD8 T cells in Susac syndrome. Peripheral blood CD8+ and CD4+ T cells were profiled by TCR beta sequencing. Recently defined diagnostic criteria classed the Susac syndrome patients as definite or probable. Findings of the study overall: Susac syndrome CD8+ repertoires were clonally expanded, most strongly in CD8+ TEMRA cells.

The CDR3 sequence is 15 residues long. The germline CDR1 and CDR2 sequences are LGHNA and YNFKEQ. The V and J ends lost 1 base and 9 bases respectively, with 16 bases between them. RNA totalling roughly 0.5 to 1 ug underwent reverse transcription with random hexamers. The amplification used immunoSEQ multiplex PCR on TCR beta CDR3; it spanned 54 Vbeta and 13 Jbeta. Via MiXCR, TCRdb re-called the immunoSEQ multiplex PCR reads, giving one row per CDR3 protein. This sample has around 80,000 distinct CDR3 sequences, with approximately 96% found just once. The source material was CD8+ T cells from PBMCs. The sequence derives from a human donor with Susac syndrome. V usage is TRBV4-2 and J usage is TRBJ2-1; a possible D gene is TRBD1 (5 bases). The CDR3 coding sequence is TGTGCCAGCAGCCAAGCCCAGGGCCGTGTTAGTGAGCAGTTCTTC. It is translated as CASSQAQGRVSEQFF.